This T cell receptor (beta chain) stems from a study of vaccination and CD4 T cells after COVID-19. The wider study: A positive SARS-CoV-2 nasal swab PCR result was recorded for each convalescent patient; nine were mild and one severe.

Regarding this clonotype: Antigen unknown.

This CDR3 comprises 15 residues. Trimming removed 6 bases from V and 0 bases from J, with 12 bases in between. Looked up from germline, CDR1 is GTSNPN and CDR2 is SVGIG (reference sequence). An Oncomine TCR Beta short-read assay was used to sequence the DNA from cultured CD4+ T cells. TCRdb independently ran MiXCR on the PCR reads; one entry per CDR3 protein. The sample holds nearly 15,000 distinct CDR3 sequences; roughly 50% are singletons and the top ten take around 7.7%. Treatment noted: approximately 9-day PBMC culture with coronavirus spike peptide pools or control peptides (ViraFEST assay). This receptor was obtained from a human donor who had recovered from COVID-19. The V call is TRBV30, the J call TRBJ1-6; D uncertain. The sequencing input was CD4+ T cells from blood, cultured in vitro. For the CDR3, the DNA is TGTGCCTGCCGGGCCGGCAGCTCCTATAATTCACCCCTCCACTTT. Its translation is CACRAGSSYNSPLHF. Supplemented by reference TRBV30 and TRBJ1-6, the full variable domain reads SQTIHQWPATLVQPVGSPLSLECTVEGTSNPNLYWYRQAAGRGLQLLFYSVGIGQISSEVPQNLSASRPQDRQFILSSKKLLLSDSGFYLCACRAGSSYNSPLHFGNGTRLTVT.